One sample yielded the 26 T cell receptor beta chains listed below, sequenced in a study of OX40 agonist ivuxolimab in advanced cancers. Clones were read by immunoSEQ multiplex PCR, and TCRdb kept only the in-frame ones, dropping some. Of 45,000 to 55,000 clones in the sample, around nine tenths were seen once. Source: CD4+ or CD8+ T cells sorted from blood, taken in a trial of the OX40 agonist ivuxolimab. The receptors here all came from an adult with an advanced solid tumor such as melanoma, head and neck, liver or kidney cancer.

The genes are TRBV7-3 and TRBJ2-1; tentative D call: TRBD1 (5 bases). The V gene's germline CDR1 is SGHTA and CDR2 FQGTGA. The CDR3 contains 14 residues. The V gene lost 4 bases and the J gene lost 9 bases, with 16 bases spanning the gap. The CDR3 here is CASSSMTASGEQFF. As DNA, the CDR3 is TGTGCCAGCAGCTCCATGACAGCCTCGGGTGAGCAGTTCTTC.

The rearrangement links TRBV5-1 to TRBJ1-2; the D is unclear. V gave up 2 bases and J gave up 2 bases, with 7 bases separating them. CDR3 length: 13 residues. In germline, CDR1 is SGHRS, CDR2 YFSETQ. The CDR3 DNA sequence: TGCGCCAGCAGCTTTGTGGGGAACTATGGCTACACCTTC. It encodes CASSFVGNYGYTF.

V and J are TRBV2 and TRBJ1-1, with D possibly matching TRBD1 (6 bases). CDR3 length equals 12 residues. Germline CDR1 is SNHLY and CDR2 is FYNNEI. Between the trimmed V and J ends, which lost 7 bases and 4 bases, there was a span of 10 bases. In DNA, the CDR3 is TGTGCCAGCAAGGGGGTGGGCACTGAAGCTTTCTTT. Its translation: CASKGVGTEAFF.

The gene calls are TRBV7-9 and TRBJ1-2; D is ambiguous. Trimming pared 0 bases from V and 4 bases from J, leaving 12 bases between. The CDR3 covers 15 residues. CDR1 and CDR2 (germline): SEHNR, FQNEAQ (reference sequence). The CDR3 protein is CASSLAVASFYGYTF. The DNA for the CDR3 is TGTGCCAGCAGCTTAGCGGTGGCATCTTTCTATGGCTACACCTTC. Full variable domain (rest looked up from reference TRBV7-9 and TRBJ1-2): DTGVSQNPRHKITKRGQNVTFRCDPISEHNRLYWYRQTLGQGPEFLTYFQNEAQLEKSRLLSDRFSAERPKGSFSTLEIQRTEQGDSAMYLCASSLAVASFYGYTFGSGTRLTVV.

V is TRBV5-1 and J is TRBJ2-2; 8 bases map to TRBD2. V trimming: 1 base; J trimming: 1 base; junction bases outside the gene matches: 0. Per germline, CDR1 SGHRS and CDR2 YFSETQ. The CDR3 covers 15 residues. CDR3 coding DNA: TGCGCCAGCAGCTTGCTAGCGGGGAACACCGGGGAGCTGTTTTTT. Amino acid sequence: CASSLLAGNTGELFF. Using reference TRBV5-1 and TRBJ2-2 for the parts outside the CDR3, the full variable domain is KAGVTQTPRYLIKTRGQQVTLSCSPISGHRSVSWYQQTPGQGLQFLFEYFSETQRNKGNFPGRFSGRQFSNSRSEMNVSTLELGDSALYLCASSLLAGNTGELFFGEGSRLTVL.

V usage is TRBV6-4 and J usage is TRBJ1-6; D not resolved. Germline-derived CDR1 and CDR2 are MRHNA and SNTAGT. Trimming took off 9 bases at V and 7 bases at J, with 16 bases between the two ends. The CDR3 spans 14 residues. The CDR3 spells CASSKRRENSPLHF. The CDR3 nucleotides are TGTGCCAGTTCCAAGCGGAGAGAAAATTCACCCCTCCACTTT.

The V and J genes are TRBV29-1 and TRBJ2-1; 11 nucleotides line up with TRBD1. Germline V gene lookup returns CDR1 SQVTM and CDR2 ANQGSEA. Trimming cost V 5 bases and J 5 bases; bases outside gene matches: 8. The CDR3 length is 15 residues. CDR3 nucleotides: TGCAGCGTTCGCCGCGCGGGACAGGGGGACAATGAGCAGTTCTTC. This codes for CSVRRAGQGDNEQFF.

This sequence joins TRBV6-6 and TRBJ2-7; D is perhaps TRBD1 (6 bases). V was pared by 7 bases and J by 1 base, with 17 bases between. The CDR3 runs 15 residues. In germline, CDR1 is MNHNY, CDR2 SVGAGI (reference sequence). The chain's CDR3 is CASTKDRLSSYEQYF. The DNA for the CDR3 is TGTGCCAGCACTAAGGACAGATTAAGTTCCTACGAGCAGTACTTC.

This clone has just a few counts. The CDR3 reads CASSLSSTGSRHGYTF. The CDR3 DNA is TGTGCCAGCAGTTTATCCTCGACAGGGTCGAGACATGGCTACACCTTC. The chain employs TRBV27 and TRBJ1-2; 7 bases fit TRBD1. V lost 0 bases to trimming and J lost 6 bases; unmatched junction nucleotides: 10. CDR3 size: 16 residues. Germline-derived CDR1 and CDR2 are MNHEY and SMNVEV (reference sequence).

V is TRBV4-1 and J is TRBJ1-3; unclear D gene. Trimming stripped 4 bases from V and 0 bases from J, with 13 bases between. The CDR3 has 16 residues. CDR1 and CDR2 from the germline V gene are MGHRA and YSYEKL. CDR3 nucleotides: TGCGCCAGCAGCCGAGAGATCGGGAGCTCTGGAAACACCATATATTTT. It translates to CASSREIGSSGNTIYF.

J is TRBJ2-7 and V is TRBV27; D ambiguous. Germline CDR1 MNHEY, CDR2 SMNVEV (reference sequence). This CDR3 comprises 12 residues. V shed 5 bases and J shed 4 bases, with 9 bases lying between them. CDR3 in DNA: TGTGCCAGCAGTCTCTCCTATTACGAGCAGTACTTC. The encoded protein is CASSLSYYEQYF.

This clone was recorded only once. The chain joins TRBV6-5 to TRBJ2-7; 12 bases fit TRBD1. The CDR3 consists of 14 residues. Trimming at V came to 2 bases and at J to 8 bases, leaving 4 bases not matched to a gene. The germline V gene has CDR1 MNHEY and CDR2 SVGAGI. The CDR3 nucleotides read TGTGCCAGCAGTTACGGGGGACAGGGGGCAAAGCAGTACTTC. This translates into CASSYGGQGAKQYF.

This chain links TRBV7-2 with TRBJ2-7; D not resolved. Germline CDR1 reads SGHTA; CDR2 reads FQGNSA. Trimming stripped 2 bases from V and 2 bases from J, with 13 bases between. There are 15 residues in the CDR3. The CDR3 region is CASSLSLGRTYEQYF. CDR3 in DNA: TGTGCCAGCAGCTTAAGTTTAGGGCGAACCTACGAGCAGTACTTC.

The chain is built from TRBV19 and TRBJ2-1; 7 bases fit TRBD1. The CDR3 is 17 residues long. Germline values: CDR1 LNHDA, CDR2 SQIVND (reference sequence). J was trimmed by 5 bases and V by 3 bases; bases with no gene match: 13. CDR3 sequence: CASSIPTFRDSHNEQFF. CDR3 nucleotide sequence: TGTGCCAGTAGTATTCCAACATTCCGGGACAGCCACAATGAGCAGTTCTTC.

The chain uses TRBV11-2 and TRBJ2-5; no clear D gene. With 3 bases removed from V and 5 bases from J, the gap between germline ends came to 4 bases. The CDR3 is 11 amino acids. Germline CDR1 SGHAT, CDR2 FQNNGV. CDR3 bases: TGTGCCAGCAGCTTTCAGGAGACCCAGTACTTC. This gives the protein CASSFQETQYF.

The V and J genes are TRBV7-9 and TRBJ1-2, with D possibly matching TRBD1 (5 bases). The CDR3 extends over 15 amino acids. Deletions cut 1 base from V and 6 bases from J, with 15 bases between. The germline V gene has CDR1 SEHNR and CDR2 FQNEAQ (reference sequence). DNA of the CDR3: TGTGCCAGCAGCTTAGTAGGGGCCGGGAAGGATGGCTACACCTTC. Protein product: CASSLVGAGKDGYTF.

CDR3 sequence reads: CSVDGGLDIQYF. The CDR3, as DNA: TGCAGCGTTGATGGGGGATTAGACATTCAGTACTTC. The rearrangement uses TRBV29-1 and TRBJ2-4; D is possibly TRBD1 or TRBD2 (5 bases each). Germline V gene data show CDR1 as SQVTM and CDR2 as ANQGSEA. Trimming left V 3 bases short and J 8 bases short, with 11 bases between. The CDR3 consists of 12 residues. Supplemented by reference TRBV29-1 and TRBJ2-4, the full variable domain reads SAVISQKPSRDICQRGTSLTIQCQVDSQVTMMFWYRQQPGQSLTLIATANQGSEATYESGFVIDKFPISRPNLTFSTLTVSNMSPEDSSIYLCSVDGGLDIQYFGAGTRLSVL.

The genes are TRBV28 and TRBJ2-4; TRBD2 might be the D (7 bases). V lost 3 bases to trimming and J lost 6 bases, with 12 bases between them. The CDR3 loop spans 14 amino acids. Germline CDR1 MDHEN, CDR2 SYDVKM. The CDR3 here is CASSLGGQVNIQYF. CDR3 bases: TGTGCCAGCAGTTTGGGGGGGCAGGTAAACATTCAGTACTTC.

The V and J genes are TRBV15 and TRBJ1-2, with 7 bases matching TRBD1. Germline V gene data show CDR1 as LNHNV and CDR2 as YYDKDF (reference sequence). J lost 4 bases, V lost 9 bases, and 8 bases had no gene match. The CDR3 extends over 13 amino acids. CDR3 residues: CATTATGTYGYTF. In nucleotides, the CDR3 is TGTGCCACAACCGCGACAGGGACCTATGGCTACACCTTC.

This chain joins TRBV19 and TRBJ1-2, with 10 bases aligning to TRBD1. Germline trimming cut 5 bases from V and 8 bases from J; bases unmatched to any gene: 17. The V gene's germline CDR1 is LNHDA and CDR2 SQIVND (reference sequence). This CDR3 region has 17 residues. CDR3 sequence reads: CASSLRDRGASRGGYTF. The CDR3, as DNA: TGTGCCAGTAGTCTCCGGGACAGGGGCGCTAGTAGAGGAGGCTACACCTTC.

The rearrangement joins TRBV4-2 to TRBJ2-3; D remains unclear. There are 16 residues in the CDR3. The germline gives CDR1 LGHNA, CDR2 YNFKEQ. Trimming took off 1 base at V and 4 bases at J, with 15 bases between the two ends. CDR3 loop: CASSQATSVYSDTQYF. The CDR3 region has the DNA TGTGCCAGCAGCCAAGCCACCAGCGTTTATTCAGATACGCAGTATTTT.

The V and J genes are TRBV11-2 and TRBJ1-5, with TRBD1 matching 12 bases. Looked up from germline, CDR1 is SGHAT and CDR2 is FQNNGV. The CDR3 extends over 15 amino acids. V lost 5 bases to trimming and J lost 6 bases; unmatched junction nucleotides: 5. CDR3 protein: CASSQGQGAGQPQHF. The CDR3 coding sequence is TGTGCCAGCAGCCAGGGACAGGGGGCGGGTCAGCCCCAGCATTTT.

The rearrangement uses TRBV19 and TRBJ2-7; 10 bases map to TRBD1. Trimming removed 6 bases from V and 5 bases from J; junction bases left unmatched: 22. The germline CDR1 and CDR2 sequences are LNHDA and SQIVND (reference sequence). CDR3 length: 19 residues. Written as DNA, the CDR3 is TGTGCCAGTAGCAAAAAAGGGACAGGGGTGGACGGGATCTCTAACGAGCAGTACTTC. This translates into CASSKKGTGVDGISNEQYF.

The chain employs TRBV9 and TRBJ2-3, with 9 bases identical to TRBD2. Germline values: CDR1 SGDLS, CDR2 YYNGEE. The CDR3 contains 13 residues. V was pared by 7 bases and J by 2 bases, with 2 bases of the junction left unmatched. The DNA of the CDR3 is TGTGCCAGCGGGACTAGCCCCACAGATACGCAGTATTTT. Translated, it gives CASGTSPTDTQYF. Complete variable domain (other parts from reference TRBV9 and TRBJ2-3): DSGVTQTPKHLITATGQRVTLRCSPRSGDLSVYWYQQSLDQGLQFLIQYYNGEERAKGNILERFSAQQFPDLHSELNLSSLELGDSALYFCASGTSPTDTQYFGPGTRLTVL.

This chain joins TRBV6-1 and TRBJ2-5; D gene uncertain. V shed 6 bases and J shed 4 bases, with 12 bases lying between them. The CDR3 sequence is 13 residues long. Looked up from germline, CDR1 is MNHNS and CDR2 is SASEGT. The CDR3 DNA reads as TGTGCCAGCAGGGCCGGCACAAGAGAGACCCAGTACTTC. Translation: CASRAGTRETQYF.

The chain recombines TRBV28 with TRBJ1-2; TRBD1 matches at 8 bases. CDR1 is MDHEN and CDR2 is SYDVKM in the germline V gene. This CDR3 has 15 amino acids. The ends lost 2 bases at V and 5 bases at J; junction bases unmatched: 7. CDR3 sequence (DNA): TGTGCCAGCAGTTTACAGGGGGCTAATTGGTATGGCTACACCTTC. This encodes CASSLQGANWYGYTF.